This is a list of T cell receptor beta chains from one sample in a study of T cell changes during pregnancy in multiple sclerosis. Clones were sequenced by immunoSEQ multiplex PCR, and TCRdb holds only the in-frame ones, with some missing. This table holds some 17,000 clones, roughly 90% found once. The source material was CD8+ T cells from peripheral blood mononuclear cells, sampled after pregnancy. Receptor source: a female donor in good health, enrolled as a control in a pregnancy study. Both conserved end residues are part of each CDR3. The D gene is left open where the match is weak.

CDR3 DNA: TGTGCCAGCAGCGTAGGGGGGGGAACCCACTATGGCTACACCTTC
CDR3 protein: CASSVGGGTHYGYTF
CDR3 length: 15
V gene: TRBV9
J gene: TRBJ1-2
D gene: .

CDR3 DNA: TGTGCCAGCAGCCAAGAACAGGGGGGGAATTCACCCCTCCACTTT
CDR3 protein: CASSQEQGGNSPLHF
CDR3 length: 15
V gene: TRBV4-2
J gene: TRBJ1-6
D gene: TRBD1

CDR3 DNA: TGTGCCAGCAGTTCGGATAGCGGGAGAAGGTACAATGAGCAGTTCTTC
CDR3 protein: CASSSDSGRRYNEQFF
CDR3 length: 16
V gene: TRBV6-5
J gene: TRBJ2-1
D gene: TRBD2

CDR3 DNA: TGTGCCAGCAGCGTCGGGACTCCTCTCTACAATGAGCAGTTCTTC
CDR3 protein: CASSVGTPLYNEQFF
CDR3 length: 15
V gene: TRBV5-5
J gene: TRBJ2-1
D gene: .

CDR3 DNA: TGTGCCAGCTCACCCACCGGAGGGTTGGAAGCTTTCTTT
CDR3 protein: CASSPTGGLEAFF
CDR3 length: 13
V gene: TRBV18
J gene: TRBJ1-1
D gene: .

CDR3 DNA: TGTGCCAGCAGCCCCACAGGGGTAAGCACCGGGGAGCTGTTTTTT
CDR3 protein: CASSPTGVSTGELFF
CDR3 length: 15
V gene: TRBV7-9
J gene: TRBJ2-2
D gene: TRBD1

CDR3 DNA: TGTGCCACCAGCAAAGAAACGGGGGGACATCAGCCCCAGCATTTT
CDR3 protein: CATSKETGGHQPQHF
CDR3 length: 15
V gene: TRBV15
J gene: TRBJ1-5
D gene: .

CDR3 DNA: TGCGCCAGCAGATACGGTGATGAGCAGTTCTTC
CDR3 protein: CASRYGDEQFF
CDR3 length: 11
V gene: TRBV5-1
J gene: TRBJ2-1
D gene: .

CDR3 DNA: TGTGCCAGCAGCCCCAACGGGGGGAGTCGGTACGGGGAGCAGTACTTC
CDR3 protein: CASSPNGGSRYGEQYF
CDR3 length: 16
V gene: TRBV11-2
J gene: TRBJ2-7
D gene: TRBD2

CDR3 DNA: TGTGCCAGCAGCCTAGTCCCGGGGGACACCATATATTTT
CDR3 protein: CASSLVPGDTIYF
CDR3 length: 13
V gene: TRBV9
J gene: TRBJ1-3
D gene: .

CDR3 DNA: TGTGCCAGCAGCTTACTCGGACTAGCGGGGATCCAAGAGACCCAGTACTTC
CDR3 protein: CASSLLGLAGIQETQYF
CDR3 length: 17
V gene: TRBV7-9
J gene: TRBJ2-5
D gene: TRBD2

CDR3 DNA: TGTGCCAGCAGCCCCACCGGGACTAGTGCTGATACGCAGTATTTT
CDR3 protein: CASSPTGTSADTQYF
CDR3 length: 15
V gene: TRBV11-3
J gene: TRBJ2-3
D gene: TRBD2

CDR3 DNA: TGTGCCAGCAGTTTACAGGGTAATACGCAGTATTTT
CDR3 protein: CASSLQGNTQYF
CDR3 length: 12
V gene: TRBV27
J gene: TRBJ2-3
D gene: .